The 21 T cell receptor beta chains reported below all come from one sample, sequenced in a study of blood T cell repertoires in COVID-19. TCRdb's copy holds only in-frame clones and misses some; the assay was immunoSEQ multiplex PCR. The data hold approximately 220,000 clones, with approximately 90% observed a single time. The sample taken for sequencing was PBMCs or T cells enriched from blood (not recorded which). Receptors originate from a woman in her twenties or thirties who had recovered from COVID-19.

The CDR3 DNA sequence: TGTGCCAGCAATACCGGGACTAGCGGGGGCACAGATACGCAGTATTTT. Protein sequence: CASNTGTSGGTDTQYF. The chain employs TRBV2 and TRBJ2-3; 13 bases align to TRBD2. The CDR3 length is 16 residues. Germline CDR1 and CDR2: SNHLY and FYNNEI. With V trimmed by 7 bases and J by 1 base, 5 bases remained unmatched.

V usage is TRBV5-8 and J usage is TRBJ2-1; 10 positions match TRBD2. The junction had 15 bases not matched to a gene; V was cut back by 4 bases and J by 11 bases. This CDR3 contains 16 residues. Germline V gene sequence: CDR1 SGHTS, CDR2 YDEGEE. CDR3 loop: CASSGQLAGPQTQQFF. The DNA for the CDR3 is TGTGCCAGCAGCGGACAACTAGCGGGGCCGCAAACGCAGCAGTTCTTC.

This clone counts as medium-sized. This sample includes further DNA sequences coding for the same CDR3. The V gene is TRBV7-3, the J gene TRBJ2-3; 12 nucleotides align to TRBD2. CDR1 SGHTA and CDR2 FQGTGA come from the germline V gene. V lost 6 bases and J lost 4; bases outside the gene matches: 2. The CDR3 covers 14 residues. The CDR3, as DNA: TGTGCCAGCAGTTCTAGCGGGGGGGCAGATACGCAGTATTTT. Translated: CASSSSGGADTQYF.

The chain employs TRBV5-1 and TRBJ1-1; D might be TRBD1 (5 bases). Trimming cost V 0 bases and J 0 bases, with 12 bases left between them. The V gene's germline CDR1 is SGHRS and CDR2 YFSETQ. The CDR3 covers 16 residues. This chain's CDR3 is CASSLGAGIMNTEAFF. The CDR3 DNA is TGCGCCAGCAGCTTGGGGGCAGGGATAATGAACACTGAAGCTTTCTTT.

This chain joins TRBV3-1 (or the pseudogene TRBV3-2) and TRBJ2-7; D is possibly TRBD2 (6 bases). V gave up 4 bases and J gave up 8 bases, with 15 bases separating them. This CDR3 is 13 amino acids long. CDR1 and CDR2 from the germline V gene are LGHDT and YNNKEL (reference sequence). The CDR3 sequence is CASSPSGLSQQYF. The CDR3 nucleotides read TGTGCCAGCAGCCCATCGGGACTCTCGCAGCAGTACTTC.

The chain is built from TRBV7-6 and TRBJ1-1, with D unclear. Germline loops: CDR1 SGHVS, CDR2 FNYEAQ. The V end was cut by 2 bases, the J end by 2 bases, with 15 bases between. This CDR3 contains 16 residues. CDR3 residues: CASSLWEVGLNTEAFF. CDR3 DNA: TGTGCCAGCAGCTTATGGGAGGTAGGCCTAAACACTGAAGCTTTCTTT.

The V gene is TRBV7-9, the J gene TRBJ1-1, with 7 bases that match TRBD1. The germline V gene encodes CDR1 SEHNR and CDR2 FQNEAQ (reference sequence). Trimming cost V 5 bases and J 2 bases; bases outside gene matches: 14. The CDR3 extends over 17 amino acids. Written as DNA, the CDR3 is TGTGCCAGCAGCCTAAAAACCGTCGGGACAGCTAACACTGAAGCTTTCTTT. Translating it yields CASSLKTVGTANTEAFF.

The gene calls are TRBV6-5 and TRBJ2-5; no clear D. Trimming removed 6 bases at V and 3 bases at J, with 14 bases between. The CDR3 contains 14 residues. Germline V gene lookup returns CDR1 MNHEY and CDR2 SVGAGI. CDR3 nucleotide sequence: TGTGCCAGCAGCCGTAGCTTTACTAAAGAGACCCAGTACTTC. It translates to CASSRSFTKETQYF.

This clone showed up just once. This chain joins TRBV6-1 and TRBJ2-2, with 8 positions matching TRBD1. This CDR3 is built from 14 residues. Germline trimming cut 7 bases from V and 2 bases from J; bases unmatched to any gene: 3. Per the germline V gene, CDR1 is MNHNS and CDR2 is SASEGT. CDR3 in amino acids: CASKAGGNTGELFF. For the CDR3, the DNA is TGTGCCAGCAAGGCAGGGGGCAACACCGGGGAGCTGTTTTTT.

This clone has more than one count but fewer than ten. This chain links TRBV4-2 with TRBJ1-5; the match to TRBD1 covers 7 bases. CDR1 LGHNA and CDR2 YNFKEQ come from the germline V gene. With 3 bases clipped from V and 10 bases from J, the junction kept 12 bases outside the gene matches. This CDR3 contains 15 residues. The CDR3 coding sequence is TGTGCCAGCAGCCAGGGGAGGACAGGCGCCTTTCCCCAGCATTTT. It encodes CASSQGRTGAFPQHF.

This chain joins TRBV6-5 and TRBJ1-3; the match to TRBD1 covers 7 bases. The length of the CDR3 is 13 residues. The V gene's germline CDR1 is MNHEY and CDR2 SVGAGI. Trimming removed 11 bases from V and 0 bases from J; junction bases left unmatched: 4. The CDR3 bases are TGTGCCTGCCAGGGGGTCTCTGGAAACACCATATATTTT. This sequence encodes CACQGVSGNTIYF.

V gene TRBV4-3 combines with J gene TRBJ2-2; a possible D gene is TRBD2 (6 bases). V gave up 4 bases and J gave up 6 bases, with 15 bases separating them. The germline CDR1 and CDR2 sequences are LGHNA and YSLEER. This CDR3 is built from 15 residues. CDR3 nucleotide sequence: TGCGCCAGCAGCCCGGTTACGGGGGATCCCGGGGAGCTGTTTTTT. Protein: CASSPVTGDPGELFF.

The chain employs TRBV6-5 and TRBJ2-1, with 7 bases aligning to TRBD2. V lost 2 bases to trimming and J lost 8 bases; unmatched junction nucleotides: 9. This CDR3 is 15 amino acids long. Germline V lookup: CDR1 MNHEY, CDR2 SVGAGI. Here the CDR3 DNA reads TGTGCCAGCAGTTACCGACGCGGGGGAGGCCATGAGCAGTTCTTC. This gives the protein CASSYRRGGGHEQFF.

This clone was found a few times. The chain combines TRBV7-9 with TRBJ1-1; the D is unclear. Germline V CDR1 and CDR2: SEHNR, FQNEAQ (reference sequence). With 5 bases removed from V and 8 bases from J, the gap between germline ends came to 12 bases. The CDR3 length is 12 residues. The CDR3 spells CASSPSMREAFF. CDR3 in DNA: TGTGCCAGCAGCCCCTCCATGAGGGAAGCTTTCTTT. Complete variable domain (other parts from reference TRBV7-9 and TRBJ1-1): DTGVSQNPRHKITKRGQNVTFRCDPISEHNRLYWYRQTLGQGPEFLTYFQNEAQLEKSRLLSDRFSAERPKGSFSTLEIQRTEQGDSAMYLCASSPSMREAFFGQGTRLTVV.

V gene TRBV15 combines with J gene TRBJ1-4; a possible D gene is TRBD1 (6 bases). This CDR3 has 13 residues. Trimming removed 4 bases at V and 8 bases at J, with 11 bases between. Germline CDR1 reads LNHNV; CDR2 reads YYDKDF (reference sequence). The CDR3 DNA sequence: TGTGCCACCAGCACGGGGGGCGGAGAAAAACTGTTTTTT. It encodes CATSTGGGEKLFF.

This clone was observed many times. The rearrangement joins TRBV6-5 to TRBJ2-1; the D gene is possibly TRBD2 (5 bases). This CDR3 has 15 residues. Germline assignment: CDR1 MNHEY and CDR2 SVGAGI. Trimming stripped 0 bases from V and 7 bases from J, with 13 bases between. The chain's CDR3 is CASSYSHGPGNEQFF. In DNA, the CDR3 is TGTGCCAGCAGTTACTCGCATGGGCCGGGGAATGAGCAGTTCTTC.

The chain carries TRBV5-8 and TRBJ1-1; 9 nucleotides agree with TRBD1. V was pared by 0 bases and J by 1 base, with 1 base of the junction left unmatched. Per germline, CDR1 SGHTS and CDR2 YDEGEE. This CDR3 is 15 amino acids long. CDR3 sequence (DNA): TGTGCCAGCAGCTTGGGGGACAGGGAGAACACTGAAGCTTTCTTT. It encodes CASSLGDRENTEAFF.

The V and J genes are TRBV10-3 and TRBJ1-4, with 12 nucleotides matching TRBD1. Germline lookup yields CDR1 ENHRY and CDR2 SYGVKD. There are 16 residues in the CDR3. V was pared by 6 bases and J by 8 bases, with 10 bases of the junction left unmatched. The CDR3 DNA reads as TGTGCCATCAGCGACGGGACAGGGGGCCCGTGGGAAAAACTGTTTTTT. Its translation is CAISDGTGGPWEKLFF.

The chain links TRBV6-5 to TRBJ1-3; TRBD1 is a possible D gene (5 bases). The V gene lost 7 bases and the J gene lost 4 bases, with 17 bases spanning the gap. The CDR3 has 15 residues. Germline V gene lookup returns CDR1 MNHEY and CDR2 SVGAGI. The CDR3 coding sequence is TGTGCCAGCACCACGTTCAGGGACTCGGGAAACACCATATATTTT. Protein: CASTTFRDSGNTIYF.

The chain uses TRBV19 and TRBJ1-5, with 7 nucleotides matching TRBD1. The CDR3 has 16 residues. V trimming: 2 bases; J trimming: 2 bases; junction bases outside the gene matches: 6. The V gene's germline CDR1 is LNHDA and CDR2 SQIVND (reference sequence). CDR3 coding DNA: TGTGCCAGTAGTATATCTCGGACAGGAGGCAATCAGCCCCAGCATTTT. This gives the protein CASSISRTGGNQPQHF.

V usage is TRBV2 and J usage is TRBJ1-5; D is undetermined. Trimming removed 0 bases at V and 0 bases at J, with 12 bases between. Germline values: CDR1 SNHLY, CDR2 FYNNEI. The CDR3 spans 17 residues. CDR3 in amino acids: CASSEAVGLDSNQPQHF. DNA of the CDR3: TGTGCCAGCAGTGAAGCGGTAGGACTGGATAGCAATCAGCCCCAGCATTTT. The full variable domain, its missing parts supplied by reference TRBV2 and TRBJ1-5, is EPEVTQTPSHQVTQMGQEVILRCVPISNHLYFYWYRQILGQKVEFLVSFYNNEISEKSEIFDDQFSVERPDGSNFTLKIRSTKLEDSAMYFCASSEAVGLDSNQPQHFGDGTRLSIL.